This TCR beta chain was obtained from a study of blood T cell repertoires in COVID-19. TCRdb keeps only in-frame clones here, not all; method: immunoSEQ multiplex PCR. The data show roughly 40,000 clones, with about 85% seen just once and around 20% held by the top ten. The CDR3 is made up of 14 amino acids. The V gene end was trimmed by 2 bases and the J gene end by 9 bases; junction bases not matched to a gene: 7. The germline V gene encodes CDR1 MNHNY and CDR2 SVGAGI (reference sequence). The chain employs TRBV6-6 and TRBJ2-1, with 7 bases identical to TRBD1. This TCR was recovered from a man aged 50 to 60 in a cohort sampled during active COVID-19. Material for sequencing was peripheral blood. CDR3 DNA: TGTGCCAGCAGTTACCGACAGGGAATAAGTGAGCAGTTCTTC. Its protein is CASSYRQGISEQFF.